Included here is one TCR beta chain sequence, with context. Its antigen is not known. V shed 5 bases and J 3 bases; nucleotides not matched to a gene: 6. Germline loops: CDR1 LNHDA, CDR2 SQIVND (reference sequence). CDR3 length: 16 residues. The sample originates from a study of T cells in localized non-small cell lung cancer. Study-wide results and limits: There were a median roughly 62 of the top 100 tumor clones appearing in adjacent lung. Among blood samples, higher T cell density accompanied longer overall survival. There was higher T cell clonality in uninvolved adjacent lung than in tumor, and it was highest there. Since sequencing was restricted to only one region of the tumor, intratumor heterogeneity remains a possibility.

Sequencing was performed with immunoSEQ multiplex PCR; in TCRdb, only in-frame clones are kept and a portion is missing. The sample shows approximately 100,000 clones, approximately 91% of them seen only once. The clonotype was recovered from a woman between 35 and 75 years old with stage II squamous cell lung carcinoma. The chain employs TRBV19 and TRBJ2-3, with TRBD2 identical over 12 bases. Sequencing was performed on PBMCs, taken before any cancer treatment. The CDR3 reads CASSSRLAGDTDTQYF. For the CDR3, the DNA is TGTGCCAGTAGTTCTCGACTAGCGGGAGATACAGATACGCAGTATTTT.